These 27 T cell receptor beta chains were sequenced from one sample in a study of blood T cell repertoires in COVID-19. Measured with immunoSEQ multiplex PCR; TCRdb has only the in-frame clones, and not every one. The sample yields under 250,000 clones, 70% to 90% seen once. The sequenced sample consisted of PBMCs or T cells enriched from blood (not recorded which). The source is a woman between 50 and 59 years old with acute COVID-19.

The chain's CDR3 is CASSREAGFGGYTF. CDR3 sequence (DNA): TGTGCCAGCAGTCGGGAGGCGGGGTTCGGTGGCTACACCTTC. V and J are TRBV3-1 (or the pseudogene TRBV3-2) and TRBJ1-2; D remains unclear. Germline V lookup: CDR1 LGHDT, CDR2 YNNKEL (reference sequence). With 6 bases removed from V and 7 bases from J, the gap between germline ends came to 18 bases. CDR3 length equals 14 residues.

V gene TRBV4-1 combines with J gene TRBJ1-5; TRBD1 aligns across 7 bases. V lost 4 bases, J lost 3 bases, and 6 bases stayed unmatched. Germline values: CDR1 MGHRA, CDR2 YSYEKL. The CDR3 covers 15 residues. The CDR3 nucleotides are TGCGCCAGCAGCCGGGAGACAGGGTCCAATCAGCCCCAGCATTTT. Residues: CASSRETGSNQPQHF.

The gene calls are TRBV6-5 and TRBJ1-5; TRBD1 agrees at 11 bases. From germline, CDR1 is MNHEY and CDR2 SVGAGI. The junction had 5 bases not matched to a gene; V was cut back by 9 bases and J by 7 bases. The CDR3 extends over 13 amino acids. DNA for the CDR3: TGTGCCAGTGGGACAGGGGGGGACCAGCCCCAGCATTTT. This gives the protein CASGTGGDQPQHF.

This clone was seen only a few times. The chain combines TRBV19 with TRBJ1-5; D may be TRBD1 (6 bases). CDR1 and CDR2 from the germline V gene are LNHDA and SQIVND (reference sequence). The V end was cut by 2 bases, the J end by 4 bases, with 9 bases between. The CDR3 covers 14 residues. CDR3 amino acids: CASSINGQNQPQHF. In DNA, the CDR3 is TGTGCCAGTAGTATAAACGGACAGAATCAGCCCCAGCATTTT.

Only a few counts were recorded for this clone. The rearrangement links TRBV27 to TRBJ1-2; 8 positions agree with TRBD1. With V trimmed by 2 bases and J by 4 bases, 9 bases remained unmatched. The germline V gene encodes CDR1 MNHEY and CDR2 SMNVEV (reference sequence). The length of the CDR3 is 16 residues. CDR3 protein: CASSLIRQGRSYGYTF. CDR3 sequence (DNA): TGTGCCAGCAGTTTAATCCGACAGGGGAGATCCTATGGCTACACCTTC.

The rearrangement uses TRBV7-8 and TRBJ1-4; 8 bases line up with TRBD1. This CDR3 spans 18 amino acids. The trim removed 2 bases at V and 1 base at J, leaving 9 bases unmatched. In germline, CDR1 is SGHVS, CDR2 FQNEAQ. The DNA for the CDR3 is TGTGCCAGCAGCTTATGGGTCAGGGGGCGCCAAACTAATGAAAAACTGTTTTTT. It is translated as CASSLWVRGRQTNEKLFF.

The rearrangement joins TRBV19 to TRBJ1-4, with TRBD1 matching 7 bases. Germline V gene lookup returns CDR1 LNHDA and CDR2 SQIVND (reference sequence). The CDR3 length is 17 residues. The J segment lost 5 bases and the V segment lost 5 bases, leaving 14 bases of the junction unmatched. The CDR3 protein is CASSFRDSAWENEKLFF. CDR3 DNA sequence: TGTGCCAGTAGTTTCCGGGACAGCGCTTGGGAAAATGAAAAACTGTTTTTT. The full variable domain, with the rest looked up from reference TRBV19 and TRBJ1-4, is DGGITQSPKYLFRKEGQNVTLSCEQNLNHDAMYWYRQDPGQGLRLIYYSQIVNDFQKGDIAEGYSVSREKKESFPLTVTSAQKNPTAFYLCASSFRDSAWENEKLFFGSGTQLSVL.

This chain connects TRBV2 to TRBJ2-1, with D perhaps matching TRBD2 (6 bases). The V and J ends lost 6 bases and 0 bases respectively, with 15 bases between them. In germline, CDR1 is SNHLY, CDR2 FYNNEI. The CDR3 is made up of 16 amino acids. The CDR3 DNA is TGTGCCAGCAGCTCCTTGCGGGGCTTCTCCTACAATGAGCAGTTCTTC. Protein product: CASSSLRGFSYNEQFF.

The chain recombines TRBV19 with TRBJ2-1, with 11 bases aligning to TRBD2. Per the germline V gene, CDR1 is LNHDA and CDR2 is SQIVND (reference sequence). This CDR3 has 16 residues. The ends lost 3 bases at V and 7 bases at J; junction bases unmatched: 8. The CDR3, as DNA: TGTGCCAGTAGTATTAAAACTAGCGGGGGCCTTAATGAGCAGTTCTTC. Translation: CASSIKTSGGLNEQFF.

This clone turned up a few times. The chain has TRBV27 and TRBJ1-2; tentatively, D is TRBD1 (6 bases). The CDR3 length is 14 residues. With 3 bases removed from V and 4 bases from J, the gap between germline ends came to 12 bases. Germline CDR1 and CDR2: MNHEY and SMNVEV (reference sequence). CDR3: CASSFKGGAYGYTF. Written as DNA, the CDR3 is TGTGCCAGCAGTTTTAAGGGGGGGGCCTATGGCTACACCTTC.

The table lists this clone with a few counts. The chain uses TRBV11-2 and TRBJ1-3; D gene unclear. The CDR3 is 15 amino acids. V gave up 1 base and J gave up 4 bases, with 11 bases separating them. Germline CDR1 is SGHAT and CDR2 is FQNNGV. The CDR3 DNA is TGTGCCAGCAGCTTAGGAGCTTACGTGGGAAACACCATATATTTT. This translates into CASSLGAYVGNTIYF.

This chain links TRBV5-1 with TRBJ2-1; tentatively, D is TRBD2 (7 bases). V was cut by 5 bases and J by 13 bases, with 13 bases left in between. CDR1 is SGHRS, CDR2 YFSETQ, per germline. The CDR3 contains 11 residues. The CDR3 nucleotides are TGCGCCAGCAGAGGGGGGGCCGGACAGTTCTTC. This codes for CASRGGAGQFF.

The chain links TRBV25-1 to TRBJ2-1; TRBD2 aligns across 10 bases. CDR1 MGHDK and CDR2 SYGVNS come from the germline V gene. The CDR3 consists of 15 residues. After removal of 6 bases from V and 4 bases from J, the junction contained 6 bases not matched to a gene. Here the CDR3 DNA reads TGTGCCAGCAGGAATAGCGGGGGGCCTTACAATGAGCAGTTCTTC. It translates to CASRNSGGPYNEQFF.

The genes are TRBV2 and TRBJ1-5; D gene uncertain. Germline V gene sequence: CDR1 SNHLY, CDR2 FYNNEI. Trimming removed 8 bases from V and 0 bases from J, with 5 bases in between. The CDR3 is made up of 12 amino acids. CDR3 sequence: CASQDSNQPQHF. The CDR3 DNA sequence: TGTGCCAGCCAGGATAGCAATCAGCCCCAGCATTTT.

The rearrangement links TRBV3-1 (or the pseudogene TRBV3-2) to TRBJ1-2; D is possibly TRBD1 (5 bases). Trimming removed 4 bases at V and 5 bases at J, with 14 bases between. The V gene's germline CDR1 is LGHDT and CDR2 YNNKEL (reference sequence). This CDR3 is 14 amino acids long. For the CDR3, the DNA is TGTGCCAGCAGCCCAGCCCTACAGGATTATGGCTACACCTTC. It yields the protein CASSPALQDYGYTF.

This clone was seen more than once but under ten times. The genes are TRBV10-3 and TRBJ1-6, with 9 bases that match TRBD1. Per germline, CDR1 ENHRY and CDR2 SYGVKD. Germline trimming cut 4 bases from V and 9 bases from J; bases unmatched to any gene: 4. The CDR3 has 14 amino acids. The CDR3 DNA sequence: TGTGCCATCAGTGGGGGGACAGGGCGTTCACCCCTCCACTTT. This encodes CAISGGTGRSPLHF.

This clone showed up just once. This chain connects TRBV30 to TRBJ1-2; 8 nucleotides line up with TRBD1. The CDR3 runs to 16 residues. J lost 0 bases, V lost 3 bases, and 9 bases had no gene match. Germline V lookup: CDR1 GTSNPN, CDR2 SVGIG (reference sequence). The CDR3 protein is CAWSGQGGYTNYGYTF. The CDR3 region has the DNA TGTGCCTGGAGCGGACAGGGAGGCTATACTAACTATGGCTACACCTTC.

The chain employs TRBV6-5 and TRBJ1-2; 10 positions match TRBD1. This CDR3 comprises 12 residues. With V trimmed by 8 bases and J by 8 bases, 5 bases remained unmatched. Looked up from germline, CDR1 is MNHEY and CDR2 is SVGAGI. The CDR3 protein is CASGQGGRGYTF. CDR3 coding DNA: TGTGCCAGCGGACAGGGGGGTCGGGGCTACACCTTC.

CDR3 in DNA: TGTGCCATCAGTGCGGGGGGGCGGACCGGGGAGCTGTTTTTT. This codes for CAISAGGRTGELFF. This chain connects TRBV10-3 to TRBJ2-2; TRBD2 matches 8 bases. V lost 4 bases to trimming and J lost 5 bases; unmatched junction nucleotides: 3. CDR3 size: 14 residues. Germline V gene lookup returns CDR1 ENHRY and CDR2 SYGVKD.

The V call is TRBV9, the J call TRBJ2-7; 7 bases line up with TRBD1. CDR3 length equals 14 residues. V lost 0 bases to trimming and J lost 3 bases; unmatched junction nucleotides: 3. The germline gives CDR1 SGDLS, CDR2 YYNGEE. CDR3 nucleotide sequence: TGTGCCAGCAGCGTAGGGGACAGTCACTACGAGCAGTACTTC. This translates into CASSVGDSHYEQYF.

Comments on this clone: The sample carries other DNA sequences with the same CDR3. V gene TRBV30 combines with J gene TRBJ1-1; TRBD1 agrees at 9 bases. Germline CDR1 is GTSNPN and CDR2 is SVGIG (reference sequence). The CDR3 has 13 amino acids. The V and J ends lost 2 bases and 3 bases, in that order; junction bases with no gene match: 1. For the CDR3, the DNA is TGTGCCTGGAGTCGACAGGGGGACACTGAAGCTTTCTTT. It translates to CAWSRQGDTEAFF.

The chain joins TRBV15 to TRBJ2-5; D ambiguous. With 0 bases removed from V and 1 base from J, the gap between germline ends came to 12 bases. Per the germline V gene, CDR1 is LNHNV and CDR2 is YYDKDF (reference sequence). CDR3 size: 16 residues. Written as DNA, the CDR3 is TGTGCCACCAGCAGAGATTATAGTACGGGCCAAGAGACCCAGTACTTC. Encoded protein: CATSRDYSTGQETQYF.

This chain joins TRBV3-1 (or the pseudogene TRBV3-2) and TRBJ2-2; 7 bases line up with TRBD2. Germline-derived CDR1 and CDR2 are LGHDT and YNNKEL (reference sequence). Unmatched junction bases numbered 5, after V lost 0 bases and J lost 10 bases. This CDR3 comprises 14 residues. CDR3 nucleotide sequence: TGTGCCAGCAGCCAAGATCTGACTAGCCCGGAGCTGTTTTTT. As protein: CASSQDLTSPELFF.

This clone was counted once. V is TRBV5-1 and J is TRBJ1-1; 8 nucleotides agree with TRBD1. The V segment lost 4 bases and the J segment 2 bases; nucleotides outside the gene matches: 4. The germline V gene encodes CDR1 SGHRS and CDR2 YFSETQ. This CDR3 has 14 amino acids. CDR3 residues: CASSVQGGNTEAFF. In nucleotides, the CDR3 is TGCGCCAGCAGCGTACAGGGGGGCAACACTGAAGCTTTCTTT. Full variable domain (missing parts from reference TRBV5-1 and TRBJ1-1): KAGVTQTPRYLIKTRGQQVTLSCSPISGHRSVSWYQQTPGQGLQFLFEYFSETQRNKGNFPGRFSGRQFSNSRSEMNVSTLELGDSALYLCASSVQGGNTEAFFGQGTRLTVV.

This clone was picked up one time. This chain connects TRBV6-6 to TRBJ2-7; D is possibly TRBD2 (5 bases). The CDR3 runs to 11 residues. In germline, CDR1 is MNHNY, CDR2 SVGAGI (reference sequence). Trimming left V 8 bases short and J 7 bases short, with 12 bases between. CDR3 sequence reads: CASSNGGEQYF. The CDR3 DNA sequence: TGTGCCAGCTCGAACGGAGGAGAGCAGTACTTC.

The V and J genes are TRBV10-3 and TRBJ2-3; D may be TRBD1 (5 bases). V lost 6 bases and J lost 2, with 12 bases in between. The germline V gene has CDR1 ENHRY and CDR2 SYGVKD. The CDR3 loop spans 14 amino acids. CDR3 protein: CAIRQDIYTDTQYF. The CDR3 DNA follows: TGTGCCATCAGGCAGGACATATACACAGATACGCAGTATTTT.

This clone appeared a few times. This chain uses TRBV15 with TRBJ1-2; D is possibly TRBD1 (5 bases). V was clipped by 7 bases and J by 3 bases, with 18 bases between them. Germline V gene lookup returns CDR1 LNHNV and CDR2 YYDKDF (reference sequence). This CDR3 contains 15 residues. CDR3 protein: CATIKSGEVYYGYTF. For the CDR3, the DNA is TGTGCCACCATCAAGTCGGGGGAAGTATACTATGGCTACACCTTC.